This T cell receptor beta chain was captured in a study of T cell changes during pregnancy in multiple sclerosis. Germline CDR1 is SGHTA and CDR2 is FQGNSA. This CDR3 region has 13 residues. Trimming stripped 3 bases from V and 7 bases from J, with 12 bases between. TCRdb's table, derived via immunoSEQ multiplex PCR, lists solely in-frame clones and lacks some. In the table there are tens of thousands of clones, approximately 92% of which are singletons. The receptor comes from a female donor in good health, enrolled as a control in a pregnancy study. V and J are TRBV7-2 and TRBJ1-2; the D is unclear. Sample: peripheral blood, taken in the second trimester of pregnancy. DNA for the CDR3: TGTGCCAGCAGCTTCTCAGGAAAGTCTGGCTACACCTTC. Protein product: CASSFSGKSGYTF.